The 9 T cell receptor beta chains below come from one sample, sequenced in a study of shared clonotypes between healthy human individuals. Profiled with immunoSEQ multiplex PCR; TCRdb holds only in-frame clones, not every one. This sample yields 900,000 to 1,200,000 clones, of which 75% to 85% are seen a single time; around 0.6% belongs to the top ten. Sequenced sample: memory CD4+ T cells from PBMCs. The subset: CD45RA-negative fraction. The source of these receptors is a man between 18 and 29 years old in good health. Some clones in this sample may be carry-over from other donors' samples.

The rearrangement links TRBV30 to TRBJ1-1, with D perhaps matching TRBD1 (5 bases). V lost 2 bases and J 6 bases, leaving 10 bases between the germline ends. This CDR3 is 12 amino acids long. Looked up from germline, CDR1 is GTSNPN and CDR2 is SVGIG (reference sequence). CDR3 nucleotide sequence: TGTGCCTGGAGTCAGGGTACAGCTGAAGCTTTCTTT. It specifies CAWSQGTAEAFF.

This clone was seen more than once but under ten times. The CDR3 region is CASSLGLAGLYEQYF. The CDR3 nucleotides are TGTGCCAGCAGCCTGGGACTAGCGGGACTCTACGAGCAGTACTTC. The J gene is TRBJ2-7, the V gene TRBV14; TRBD2 matches 13 bases. CDR1 is SGHDN and CDR2 is FVKESK in the germline V gene. Trimming took 4 bases from V and 3 from J; bases not matched to a gene: 3. The CDR3 covers 15 residues.

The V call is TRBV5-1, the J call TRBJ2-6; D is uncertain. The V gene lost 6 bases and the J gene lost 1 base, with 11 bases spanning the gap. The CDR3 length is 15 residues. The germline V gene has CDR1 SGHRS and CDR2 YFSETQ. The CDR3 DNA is TGCGCCAGCACTACACAGATATCTGGGGCCAACGTCCTGACTTTC. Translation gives CASTTQISGANVLTF.

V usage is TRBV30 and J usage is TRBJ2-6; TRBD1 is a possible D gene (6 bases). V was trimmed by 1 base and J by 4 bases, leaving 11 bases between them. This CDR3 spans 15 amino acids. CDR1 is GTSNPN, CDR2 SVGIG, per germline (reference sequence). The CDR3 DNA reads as TGTGCCTGGAGTGACAGGGCTCCCGGGGCCAACGTCCTGACTTTC. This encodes CAWSDRAPGANVLTF. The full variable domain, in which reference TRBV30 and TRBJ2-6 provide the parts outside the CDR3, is SQTIHQWPATLVQPVGSPLSLECTVEGTSNPNLYWYRQAAGRGLQLLFYSVGIGQISSEVPQNLSASRPQDRQFILSSKKLLLSDSGFYLCAWSDRAPGANVLTFGAGSRLTVL.

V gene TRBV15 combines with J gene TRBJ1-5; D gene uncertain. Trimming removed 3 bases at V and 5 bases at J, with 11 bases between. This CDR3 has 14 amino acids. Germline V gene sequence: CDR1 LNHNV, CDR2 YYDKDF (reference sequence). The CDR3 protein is CATSRAGSDQPQHF. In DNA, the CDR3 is TGTGCCACCAGCAGGGCTGGGTCTGATCAGCCCCAGCATTTT.

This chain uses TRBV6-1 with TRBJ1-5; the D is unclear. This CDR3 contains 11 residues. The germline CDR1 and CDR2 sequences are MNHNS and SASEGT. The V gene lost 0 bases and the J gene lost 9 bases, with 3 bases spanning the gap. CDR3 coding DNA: TGTGCCAGCAGTGAAGCTGGGCCCCAGCATTTT. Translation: CASSEAGPQHF.

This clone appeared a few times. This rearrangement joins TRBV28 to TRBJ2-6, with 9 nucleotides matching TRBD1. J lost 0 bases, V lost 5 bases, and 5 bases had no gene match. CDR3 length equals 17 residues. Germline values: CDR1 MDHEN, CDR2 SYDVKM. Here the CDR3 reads CASSGTGPASGANVLTF. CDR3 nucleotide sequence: TGTGCCAGCAGTGGGACAGGGCCAGCCTCTGGGGCCAACGTCCTGACTTTC.

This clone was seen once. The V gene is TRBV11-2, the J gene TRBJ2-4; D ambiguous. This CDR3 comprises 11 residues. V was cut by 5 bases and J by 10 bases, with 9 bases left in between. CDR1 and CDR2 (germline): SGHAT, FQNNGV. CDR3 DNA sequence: TGTGCCAGCAGCCGATCCCCGATTCAGTACTTC. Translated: CASSRSPIQYF.

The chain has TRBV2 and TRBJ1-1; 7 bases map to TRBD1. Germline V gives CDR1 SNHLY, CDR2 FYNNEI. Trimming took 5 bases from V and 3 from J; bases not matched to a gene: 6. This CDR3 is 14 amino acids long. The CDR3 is CASSREGADTEAFF. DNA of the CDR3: TGTGCCAGCAGTCGGGAGGGGGCGGACACTGAAGCTTTCTTT.